A selection of T cell receptor beta chains follows, all from one sample in a study of cytomegalovirus exposure and HLA in healthy donors. Generated by immunoSEQ multiplex PCR, the TCRdb table keeps only in-frame clones and is missing some. The specimen's table records 38,000 or so clones. Input material: PBMCs. These receptors all stem from a middle-aged man in good health and CMV-seropositive. Each CDR3 is given with its conserved first and last residue. The D gene is left open where the match is weak.

v_call: TRBV9
j_call: TRBJ1-2
d_call: NA
cdr3_aa: CASSEGGDYYGYTF
cdr3_nt: TGTGCCAGCAGCGAGGGCGGGGATTACTATGGCTACACCTTC

v_call: TRBV7-2
j_call: TRBJ2-7
d_call: TRBD1
cdr3_aa: CASSSPTGGYEQYF
cdr3_nt: TGTGCCAGCAGCTCGCCTACAGGGGGCTACGAGCAGTACTTC

v_call: TRBV14
j_call: TRBJ2-2
d_call: NA
cdr3_aa: CASSPLGQGFTGELFF
cdr3_nt: TGTGCCAGCAGCCCCCTCGGGCAGGGCTTCACCGGGGAGCTGTTTTTT

v_call: TRBV19
j_call: TRBJ1-2
d_call: TRBD1
cdr3_aa: CASSTTQGAVGYTF
cdr3_nt: TGTGCCAGTAGTACAACACAGGGGGCGGTTGGCTACACCTTC

v_call: TRBV19
j_call: TRBJ1-1
d_call: TRBD1
cdr3_aa: CASSLGQGAIGTEAFF
cdr3_nt: TGTGCCAGTAGCTTAGGACAGGGGGCAATCGGAACTGAAGCTTTCTTT

v_call: TRBV18
j_call: TRBJ1-5
d_call: NA
cdr3_aa: CASSSGYSNQPQHF
cdr3_nt: TGTGCCAGCTCCTCAGGGTATAGCAATCAGCCCCAGCATTTT

v_call: TRBV6-5
j_call: TRBJ2-1
d_call: TRBD2
cdr3_aa: CASSYSSGDYNEQFF
cdr3_nt: TGTGCCAGCAGTTACTCTAGCGGGGACTACAATGAGCAGTTCTTC

v_call: TRBV7-2
j_call: TRBJ2-5
d_call: NA
cdr3_aa: CASSLDPGMGETQYF
cdr3_nt: TGTGCCAGCAGCTTAGACCCGGGTATGGGAGAGACCCAGTACTTC

v_call: TRBV2
j_call: TRBJ2-6
d_call: NA
cdr3_aa: CASSDRVVGANVLTF
cdr3_nt: TGTGCCAGCAGTGACAGGGTAGTCGGGGCCAACGTCCTGACTTTC

v_call: TRBV11-3
j_call: TRBJ2-7
d_call: TRBD2
cdr3_aa: CASSLGPGLAGGPSEQYF
cdr3_nt: TGTGCCAGCAGCTTAGGCCCGGGACTAGCGGGAGGGCCCTCCGAGCAGTACTTC

v_call: TRBV9
j_call: TRBJ2-7
d_call: TRBD2
cdr3_aa: CASSAHEAGVFYEQYF
cdr3_nt: TGTGCCAGCAGCGCCCACGAGGCGGGAGTTTTCTACGAGCAGTACTTC

v_call: TRBV18
j_call: TRBJ2-7
d_call: TRBD2
cdr3_aa: CASSPPQPGLAVHEQYF
cdr3_nt: TGTGCCAGCTCACCACCTCAGCCGGGACTAGCGGTCCACGAGCAGTACTTC

v_call: TRBV6-5
j_call: TRBJ1-5
d_call: NA
cdr3_aa: CASSSDPQGNQPQHF
cdr3_nt: TGTGCCAGCAGCTCTGACCCTCAGGGCAATCAGCCCCAGCATTTT

v_call: TRBV27
j_call: TRBJ2-7
d_call: TRBD1
cdr3_aa: CASSPRQGHEQYF
cdr3_nt: TGTGCCAGCAGCCCTAGACAGGGCCACGAGCAGTACTTC

v_call: TRBV30
j_call: TRBJ2-7
d_call: NA
cdr3_aa: CAWATDMAQEQYF
cdr3_nt: TGTGCCTGGGCCACCGACATGGCCCAAGAGCAGTACTTC

v_call: TRBV5-1
j_call: TRBJ2-5
d_call: TRBD1
cdr3_aa: CASNLAVGQGEETQYF
cdr3_nt: TGCGCCAGCAACCTTGCTGTTGGGCAGGGGGAGGAGACCCAGTACTTC

v_call: TRBV7-2
j_call: TRBJ2-2
d_call: TRBD2
cdr3_aa: CASSWGLDLNTGELFF
cdr3_nt: TGTGCCAGCAGCTGGGGACTAGATTTAAACACCGGGGAGCTGTTTTTT

v_call: TRBV7-8
j_call: TRBJ2-2
d_call: TRBD1
cdr3_aa: CASSLSPGGNSGELFF
cdr3_nt: TGTGCCAGCAGCTTATCCCCAGGGGGAAATTCCGGGGAGCTGTTTTTT

v_call: TRBV7-2
j_call: TRBJ2-1
d_call: NA
cdr3_aa: CASSLSYNEQFF
cdr3_nt: TGTGCCAGCAGCCTCTCCTACAATGAGCAGTTCTTC

v_call: TRBV30
j_call: TRBJ2-1
d_call: NA
cdr3_aa: CAWSPFRGTNEQFF
cdr3_nt: TGTGCCTGGAGTCCTTTTCGGGGGACTAATGAGCAGTTCTTC

v_call: TRBV7-2
j_call: TRBJ2-3
d_call: TRBD2
cdr3_aa: CASSPLTSGVVDTQYF
cdr3_nt: TGTGCCAGCAGCCCGCTAACTAGCGGGGTGGTAGATACGCAGTATTTT

v_call: TRBV10-3
j_call: TRBJ2-3
d_call: TRBD2
cdr3_aa: CAISESWEGFGGRVWLTDTQYF
cdr3_nt: TGTGCCATCAGTGAGTCTTGGGAGGGGTTCGGCGGGAGAGTGTGGCTCACAGATACGCAGTATTTT

v_call: TRBV6-6
j_call: TRBJ2-3
d_call: NA
cdr3_aa: CASRGLGGADTQYF
cdr3_nt: TGTGCCAGCAGGGGACTCGGAGGGGCAGATACGCAGTATTTT

v_call: TRBV30
j_call: TRBJ2-2
d_call: NA
cdr3_aa: CAWTPWGDTGELFF
cdr3_nt: TGTGCCTGGACCCCTTGGGGGGACACCGGGGAGCTGTTTTTT

v_call: TRBV5-1
j_call: TRBJ1-1
d_call: TRBD1
cdr3_aa: CASSSDRGLNTEAFF
cdr3_nt: TGCGCCAGCAGCTCGGACAGGGGCCTGAACACTGAAGCTTTCTTT

v_call: TRBV28
j_call: TRBJ2-6
d_call: TRBD1
cdr3_aa: CASSSPGQGADGANVLTF
cdr3_nt: TGTGCCAGCAGCTCCCCGGGACAGGGGGCGGATGGGGCCAACGTCCTGACTTTC